Listed below are T cell receptor beta chains from one sample, sequenced in a study of graft-versus-host responses after intestinal transplantation. Profiled with immunoSEQ multiplex PCR; TCRdb holds only in-frame clones, not every one. The data contain under 95,000 clones, 88% of them singletons. The antigens of these receptors remain unknown. Material: unstimulated CD4+ T cells sorted from spleen or lymph node cells, obtained before transplant. These receptors originate from a human donor who was the organ donor for an intestinal transplant. CDR3s include the opening cysteine and the closing phenylalanine or tryptophan. A D gene is named only where the DNA matches it firmly. Clone size, where shown, is once, few, many, or a class for clones that have expanded.

V	size	J	D	CDR3	DNA
TRBV27	-	TRBJ2-1	TRBD1	CASRSHRGNYNEQFF	TGTGCCAGCAGATCACACAGGGGAAACTACAATGAGCAGTTCTTC
TRBV25-1	once	TRBJ2-1	-	CASSLPGDHEQFF	TGTGCCAGCAGTCTGCCGGGGGACCATGAGCAGTTCTTC
TRBV14	-	TRBJ2-7	-	CASSQVGTLFYEQYF	TGTGCCAGCAGCCAAGTCGGGACACTTTTCTACGAGCAGTACTTC
TRBV5-1	once	TRBJ2-5	-	CASSPSTGETQYF	TGCGCCAGCAGCCCAAGCACGGGGGAGACCCAGTACTTC
TRBV28	few	TRBJ2-7	-	CASAQGGTDKQYF	TGTGCCAGCGCACAGGGTGGGACCGATAAGCAGTACTTC
TRBV12-5	-	TRBJ2-1	-	CASDPGLARNEQFF	TGTGCTAGTGATCCGGGACTGGCTCGGAATGAGCAGTTCTTC
TRBV11-3	-	TRBJ2-5	TRBD1	CASSLTTGVGETQYF	TGTGCCAGCAGCTTAACGACAGGGGTAGGAGAGACCCAGTACTTC
TRBV4-2	-	TRBJ2-1	TRBD2	CASSQEAAGGLVDEQFF	TGTGCCAGCAGCCAAGAGGCTGCGGGGGGGCTGGTCGATGAGCAGTTCTTC
TRBV11-2	-	TRBJ1-4	-	CASSPTLGLVATNEKLFF	TGTGCCAGCAGTCCGACCCTGGGACTAGTCGCAACTAATGAAAAACTGTTTTTT
TRBV11-3	-	TRBJ1-2	TRBD1	CASSFDRDYGYTF	TGTGCCAGCAGCTTCGACAGGGACTATGGCTACACCTTC
TRBV18	-	TRBJ2-1	TRBD1	CASSPPPGQGGSYNEQFF	TGTGCCAGCTCACCACCCCCGGGACAGGGGGGGTCCTACAATGAGCAGTTCTTC
TRBV5-5	-	TRBJ2-7	-	CASSLAVGFTTVEQYF	TGTGCCAGCAGCTTGGCGGTCGGGTTCACGACTGTAGAGCAGTACTTC
TRBV6-5	once	TRBJ2-3	TRBD2	CASSYPRGGTQYF	TGTGCCAGCAGTTACCCGCGGGGGGGGACGCAGTATTTT
TRBV7-9	-	TRBJ2-7	-	CASSPGGPTSWPYEQYF	TGTGCCAGCAGCCCAGGGGGGCCTACTAGCTGGCCCTACGAGCAGTACTTC
TRBV28	-	TRBJ2-7	TRBD1	CASTFGDREREQYF	TGTGCCAGCACGTTTGGAGACAGGGAAAGGGAGCAGTACTTC
TRBV18	-	TRBJ2-1	-	CASSPGLQRGFPAYNEQFF	TGTGCCAGCTCACCAGGTCTCCAAAGGGGCTTCCCCGCCTACAATGAGCAGTTCTTC
TRBV28	-	TRBJ1-4	-	CASRGTAFWYEKLFF	TGTGCCAGCCGCGGGACGGCTTTTTGGTACGAAAAACTGTTTTTT
TRBV2	-	TRBJ2-3	-	CASSAGIGGDTQYF	TGTGCCAGCAGCGCGGGGATCGGAGGAGATACGCAGTATTTT
TRBV4-2	-	TRBJ1-1	TRBD1	CASSQSGTGPMNTEAFF	TGTGCCAGCAGCCAGTCCGGGACAGGGCCCATGAACACTGAAGCTTTCTTT
TRBV29-1	-	TRBJ2-5	-	CSVGISAEETQYF	TGCAGCGTTGGGATCTCGGCGGAGGAGACCCAGTACTTC
TRBV6-5	-	TRBJ1-1	-	CASSYQWTDYTEAFF	TGTGCCAGCAGTTACCAGTGGACAGACTACACTGAAGCTTTCTTT
TRBV18	-	TRBJ2-7	-	CASSPLLAGQDEQYF	TGTGCCAGCTCACCATTGTTAGCAGGGCAGGACGAGCAGTACTTC
TRBV18	-	TRBJ1-1	-	CASSPRQNTEAFF	TGTGCCAGCTCACCAAGACAGAACACTGAAGCTTTCTTT
TRBV28	-	TRBJ2-7	-	CATGNREQYF	TGTGCAACAGGGAATCGCGAGCAGTACTTC
TRBV11-1	-	TRBJ1-1	-	CASSTTRGGEAFF	TGTGCCAGCAGCACAACCAGGGGCGGTGAAGCTTTCTTT
TRBV18	-	TRBJ2-7	TRBD1	CASSPGTGAHPYEQYF	TGTGCCAGCTCACCTGGGACAGGGGCGCACCCCTACGAGCAGTACTTC
TRBV19	-	TRBJ2-7	TRBD1	CASSLRQGSYEQYF	TGTGCCAGTAGCCTTCGACAGGGGAGCTACGAGCAGTACTTC
TRBV27	-	TRBJ2-7	-	CASSPQGGYEQYF	TGTGCCAGCAGCCCCCAGGGAGGCTACGAGCAGTACTTC
TRBV7-2	once	TRBJ2-2	TRBD2	CASRLSLAGATTGELFF	TGTGCCAGCAGACTCAGTCTAGCGGGGGCTACTACCGGGGAGCTGTTTTTT
TRBV7-3	-	TRBJ2-7	-	CASSLTPGNSYEQYF	TGTGCCAGCAGCTTAACGCCGGGGAACTCCTACGAGCAGTACTTC
TRBV5-1	-	TRBJ1-5	-	CASSLADQPQHF	TGCGCCAGCAGCTTGGCTGATCAGCCCCAGCATTTT
TRBV7-9	-	TRBJ1-2	TRBD1	CASSLQGGTRGYGYTF	TGTGCCAGCAGCCTACAGGGGGGCACCCGAGGGTATGGCTACACCTTC
TRBV27	-	TRBJ2-2	TRBD2	CASSWGGGVPRARELFF	TGTGCCAGCAGCTGGGGGGGTGGTGTGCCGAGGGCTAGGGAGCTGTTTTTT
TRBV5-1	-	TRBJ2-7	-	CASSFGGTYEQYF	TGCGCCAGCAGCTTCGGGGGTACCTACGAGCAGTACTTC
TRBV4-3	-	TRBJ2-1	TRBD1	CASSQHRDSSSYNEQFF	TGCGCCAGCAGCCAGCATCGGGACAGTTCCTCCTACAATGAGCAGTTCTTC
TRBV6-1	-	TRBJ1-5	-	CASSSGHSQPQHF	TGTGCCAGCAGTTCCGGACATAGTCAGCCCCAGCATTTT
TRBV7-2	-	TRBJ2-7	TRBD2	CASSSRWTSEHEQYF	TGTGCCAGCAGCTCCCGGTGGACTAGCGAACACGAGCAGTACTTC
TRBV2	-	TRBJ2-5	TRBD2	CASTGTSGGQETQYF	TGTGCCAGCACCGGGACTAGCGGGGGCCAAGAGACCCAGTACTTC
TRBV6-6	-	TRBJ2-5	-	CASSYPQGGLETQYF	TGTGCCAGCAGTTACCCCCAGGGGGGATTGGAGACCCAGTACTTC
TRBV10-2	-	TRBJ1-4	TRBD1	CASSEWLGTGASNEKLFF	TGCGCCAGCAGTGAGTGGCTAGGGACAGGGGCTTCTAATGAAAAACTGTTTTTT
TRBV6-5	-	TRBJ2-3	-	CASKVGENTQYF	TGTGCCAGCAAGGTCGGGGAAAATACGCAGTATTTT
TRBV5-1	-	TRBJ2-5	TRBD2	CASSLEAGARETQHF	TGCGCCAGCAGCTTGGAAGCGGGAGCTCGAGAGACCCAGCACTTC
TRBV19	-	TRBJ2-5	TRBD1	CASSPGGHGETQYF	TGTGCCAGTAGCCCAGGGGGTCACGGGGAGACCCAGTACTTC
TRBV20-1	once	TRBJ2-7	-	CSARDLSEQYF	TGCAGTGCTAGAGACCTATCCGAGCAGTACTTC
TRBV9	-	TRBJ1-2	TRBD1	CASSVGSYSGGYGYTF	TGTGCCAGCAGCGTAGGGAGCTACTCAGGGGGCTATGGCTACACCTTC
TRBV5-6	-	TRBJ1-6	-	CASSFSQDSPLHF	TGTGCCAGCAGCTTCAGCCAGGATTCACCCCTCCACTTT
TRBV9	-	TRBJ1-6	-	CASSVVEHNSPLHF	TGTGCCAGCAGCGTAGTAGAACATAATTCACCCCTCCACTTT
TRBV18	-	TRBJ1-1	-	CASSPQPGRSNTEAFF	TGTGCCAGCTCACCACAGCCGGGTCGTTCCAACACTGAAGCTTTCTTT
TRBV13	-	TRBJ2-3	TRBD2	CASSLGGVGDTQYF	TGTGCCAGCAGCCTTGGGGGGGTGGGCGATACGCAGTATTTT
TRBV5-4	-	TRBJ2-7	TRBD2	CASSPARSAGGLEQYF	TGTGCCAGCAGCCCTGCTCGCTCGGCGGGGGGGCTCGAGCAGTACTTC
TRBV13	-	TRBJ1-1	-	CAAGRPGGNTEAFF	TGTGCGGCTGGCAGACCGGGGGGGAACACTGAAGCTTTCTTT
TRBV6-1	-	TRBJ2-7	-	CASGSKRQAYEQYF	TGTGCCAGCGGAAGTAAAAGACAGGCCTACGAGCAGTACTTC
TRBV5-4	-	TRBJ2-5	-	CASSLEPGSYQETQYF	TGTGCCAGCAGCTTGGAGCCGGGATCGTACCAAGAGACCCAGTACTTC
TRBV9	once	TRBJ2-1	TRBD2	CASSRTSGTYNEQFF	TGTGCCAGCAGCCGGACTAGCGGGACCTACAATGAGCAGTTCTTC
TRBV28	-	TRBJ2-5	-	CASSLGHRQETQYF	TGTGCCAGCAGTTTGGGACATCGTCAAGAGACCCAGTACTTC
TRBV10-3	-	TRBJ2-7	TRBD2	CAISEVAGRYEQYF	TGTGCCATCAGTGAGGTAGCGGGAAGGTACGAGCAGTACTTC
TRBV29-1	-	TRBJ1-5	-	CSVETQANQPQHF	TGCAGCGTTGAGACACAGGCCAATCAGCCCCAGCATTTT
TRBV5-1	few	TRBJ2-1	-	CASTGARDNFYNEQFF	TGCGCCAGCACCGGCGCCCGGGACAACTTTTACAATGAGCAGTTCTTC
TRBV5-4	once	TRBJ1-1	-	CASSLGPGNTEAFF	TGTGCCAGCAGCTTGGGCCCGGGGAACACTGAAGCTTTCTTT
TRBV5-5	-	TRBJ2-1	-	CASSLAEFALTNNEQFF	TGTGCCAGCAGCTTGGCCGAATTTGCACTTACTAACAATGAGCAGTTCTTC